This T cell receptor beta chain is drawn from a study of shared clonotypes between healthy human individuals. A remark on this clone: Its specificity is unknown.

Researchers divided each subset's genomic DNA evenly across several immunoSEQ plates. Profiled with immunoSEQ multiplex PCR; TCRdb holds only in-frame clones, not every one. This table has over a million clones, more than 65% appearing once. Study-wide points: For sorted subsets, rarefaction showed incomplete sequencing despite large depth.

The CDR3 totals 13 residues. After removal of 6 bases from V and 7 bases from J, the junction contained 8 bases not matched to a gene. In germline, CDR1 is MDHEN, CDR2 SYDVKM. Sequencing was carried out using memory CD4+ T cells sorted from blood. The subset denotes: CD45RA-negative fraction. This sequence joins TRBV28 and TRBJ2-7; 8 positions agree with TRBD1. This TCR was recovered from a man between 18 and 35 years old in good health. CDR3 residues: CASRNQGAKEQYF. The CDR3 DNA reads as TGTGCCAGCAGAAACCAGGGGGCCAAGGAGCAGTACTTC.